This note documents a single TCR beta chain sequence. Time point given: after neoadjuvant nivolumab, at surgical resection. Cohort: HPV-negative, locally advanced oral cavity squamous cell carcinoma patients. The data originate from a study of neoadjuvant anti-PD-1 for oral cavity cancer. Profiled with immunoSEQ multiplex PCR; TCRdb holds only in-frame clones, not every one. The table has some 30,000 clones, almost 80% seen once. The specimen comprised PBMCs, sampled after nivolumab (anti-PD-1) treatment. This receptor was taken from a person aged 40-85 years with oral cavity squamous cell carcinoma.

DNA for the CDR3: TGCGCCAGCAGCGAACAGGGGACTGAAGCTTTCTTT. It is translated as CASSEQGTEAFF. This rearrangement joins TRBV4-3 to TRBJ1-1, with 7 bases that match TRBD1. Germline trimming cut 5 bases from V and 5 bases from J; bases unmatched to any gene: 2. The CDR3 is made up of 12 amino acids. CDR1 is LGHNA, CDR2 YSLEER, per germline.